The text below deals with one T cell receptor beta chain. This entry comes from a study of T cell changes during pregnancy in multiple sclerosis. Germline CDR1 and CDR2: MGHRA and YSYEKL. The V gene end was trimmed by 1 base and the J gene end by 0 bases; junction bases not matched to a gene: 5. This CDR3 has 17 amino acids. Assay: immunoSEQ multiplex PCR; the TCRdb copy retains only in-frame clones and omits some. The sample lists fewer than 130,000 clones; approximately 93% were seen once. This receptor was obtained from a female donor with multiple sclerosis, enrolled in a pregnancy study. This specimen consisted of peripheral blood, obtained after pregnancy. V is TRBV4-1 and J is TRBJ2-1; 8 bases agree with TRBD2. DNA of the CDR3: TGCGCCAGCAGCCAAGTCATCGGGGGGGTCTCCTACAATGAGCAGTTCTTC. It encodes CASSQVIGGVSYNEQFF.